This entry describes one T cell receptor (beta chain). Method: immunoSEQ multiplex PCR; TCRdb's copy keeps in-frame clones and lacks some. The sample lists about 16,000 clones, 65% to 90% occurring once. Germline CDR1 reads LNHNV; CDR2 reads YYDKDF (reference sequence). This CDR3 region has 14 residues. The germline V and J ends were trimmed by 5 bases and 4 bases, with 13 bases remaining between them. The sample is drawn from a study of blood T cell repertoires in COVID-19. Overall study: T cells, B-cell-depleted T cells, or PBMCs provided the cDNA or gDNA that served as material.

This receptor was taken from a man of 80 years or more with active COVID-19. V usage is TRBV15 and J usage is TRBJ2-3; possible D gene TRBD1, 6 bases. What was sequenced was peripheral blood. In DNA, the CDR3 is TGTGCCACCAGCCGACTGACAGGAGCAGATACGCAGTATTTT. Protein product: CATSRLTGADTQYF.